The present entry profiles one T cell receptor (beta chain) with its context. Its specificity is unknown. Sequenced by immunoSEQ multiplex PCR; TCRdb stores in-frame clones only, minus some. Counted here are tens of thousands of clones, roughly 81% occurring once; the ten biggest clones make up more than 5.5%. These data are taken from a study of OX40 agonist ivuxolimab in advanced cancers. Study-level background: Patients with prior anti-PD-1, anti-PD-L1 or anti-CTLA-4 therapy were eligible; approximately 40% had some. Whole-study findings and limits: Clonal expansion from baseline to week 6 occurred in both CD4+ and CD8+ T cells.

There are 12 residues in the CDR3. V was shortened by 0 bases and J by 5 bases, with 3 bases between the two germline ends. CDR1 and CDR2 (germline): ENHRY, SYGVKD. Material: CD4+ or CD8+ T cells sorted from blood, obtained in a trial of the OX40 agonist ivuxolimab. The V call is TRBV10-3, the J call TRBJ2-3; D is unresolved. This TCR derives from an adult with an advanced solid tumor such as melanoma, head and neck, liver or kidney cancer. In DNA, the CDR3 is TGTGCCATCAGTGAGTCTGTAGATACGCAGTATTTT. This encodes CAISESVDTQYF.